This T cell receptor beta chain was obtained from a study of cytomegalovirus exposure and HLA in healthy donors. In germline, CDR1 is SGDLS, CDR2 YYNGEE. Deletions cut 0 bases from V and 3 bases from J, with 10 bases between. This CDR3 spans 15 amino acids. Method: immunoSEQ multiplex PCR; TCRdb's copy keeps in-frame clones and lacks some. This table has 150,000 to 200,000 clones, 86% appearing once. The J gene is TRBJ2-1, the V gene TRBV9; no firm D call. The source is a woman between 18 and 30 years old in good health and CMV-seronegative. Sequenced sample: PBMCs. CDR3 DNA sequence: TGTGCCAGCAGCGTAGATAGCAGACTCTACAATGAGCAGTTCTTC. This sequence encodes CASSVDSRLYNEQFF.